What follows are 20 T cell receptor beta chains derived from one specimen sequenced in a study of Graves' ophthalmopathy and Graves' hyperthyroidism. Amplification targeted the TCR beta CDR3 regions, with RNA transcripts as the source material. RT-PCR in the first round used HTBI primers; a second-round multiplex PCR followed. From the multiplex PCR reads, TCRdb called clonotypes with MiXCR, one entry per CDR3 protein. The sample lists roughly 400,000 distinct CDR3 sequences, roughly 15% occurring once. Sample: peripheral blood. All receptors come from an adult woman with stable Graves' hyperthyroidism.

This clonotype was seen ten or more times. The rearrangement joins TRBV6-1 to TRBJ2-7; D is possibly TRBD2 (5 bases). V shed 11 bases and J shed 3 bases, with 11 bases lying between them. The CDR3 contains 11 residues. CDR1 MNHNS and CDR2 SASEGT come from the germline V gene. CDR3 DNA: TGTGCCGCTCGACGGGGCTACGAGCAGTACTTC. Its translation is CAARRGYEQYF.

The gene calls are TRBV24-1 and TRBJ1-3, with D unresolved. The V gene lost 6 bases and the J gene lost 4 bases, with 15 bases spanning the gap. In germline, CDR1 is KGHDR, CDR2 SFDVKD. The CDR3 is 15 amino acids. CDR3 region: CATSSGPDDGNTIYF. CDR3 nucleotide sequence: TGTGCCACCAGTTCAGGACCCGACGACGGAAACACCATATATTTT.

This clonotype was counted ten times or more. This may be a read error: a much more frequent sequence differs by one nucleotide. This chain connects TRBV12-3 or TRBV12-4 to TRBJ1-5, with 10 positions matching TRBD1. The V gene end was trimmed by 4 bases and the J gene end by 6 bases; junction bases not matched to a gene: 9. The CDR3 has 16 residues. CDR3 loop: CASSSGTGVKFQPQHF. The CDR3 DNA reads as TGTGCCAGCAGTTCGGGGACAGGGGTTAAATTTCAGCCCCAGCATTTT.

This clonotype was detected ten times or more. The chain is built from TRBV12-3 or TRBV12-4 and TRBJ1-1, with a tentative D call TRBD1 (6 bases). The CDR3 has 12 residues. V was shortened by 5 bases and J by 8 bases, with 12 bases between the two germline ends. The CDR3 region has the DNA TGTGCCAGCAGTATGGAGGGGGGCGAAGCTTTCTTT. Translation gives CASSMEGGEAFF.

This clonotype was seen ten or more times. This chain uses TRBV12-5 with TRBJ2-2, with no clear D. The length of the CDR3 is 14 residues. Germline V lookup: CDR1 LGHNT, CDR2 FRNRAP. Trimming took off 6 bases at V and 1 base at J, with 9 bases between the two ends. CDR3 nucleotides: TGTGCTAGTGGCACTGAATGGAACACCGGGGAGCTGTTTTTT. This codes for CASGTEWNTGELFF.

This clonotype was found many times. The rearrangement uses TRBV6-2 or TRBV6-3 and TRBJ1-2, with D perhaps matching TRBD1 (5 bases). This CDR3 comprises 17 residues. The V gene's germline CDR1 is MNHEY and CDR2 SVGEGT. The V gene lost 0 bases and the J gene lost 5 bases, with 19 bases spanning the gap. Written as DNA, the CDR3 is TGTGCCAGCAGTTACTCGCGGACATCAAATTCCCGATATGGCTACACCTTC. It encodes CASSYSRTSNSRYGYTF.

This clonotype was recorded at least ten times. A clone one base away is much larger, so this may be a read error. The chain couples TRBV6-4 to TRBJ2-5, with D uncertain. This CDR3 has 11 residues. Germline CDR1 and CDR2: MRHNA and SNTAGT. The CDR3 region has the DNA TGTGCCAGCAAGATACAAGAGACCCAGCACTTC. Its protein is CASKIQETQHF.

This clonotype showed up many times. The chain uses TRBV28 and TRBJ1-1; D might be TRBD1 (6 bases). Germline CDR1 MDHEN, CDR2 SYDVKM. This CDR3 has 10 amino acids. The germline V and J ends were trimmed by 10 bases and 4 bases, with 7 bases remaining between them. CDR3 coding DNA: TGTGCCACAGGGGCCACTGAAGCTTTCTTT. Amino acids: CATGATEAFF.

This clonotype was counted at least ten times. This chain joins TRBV5-5 and TRBJ2-5, with D tentatively TRBD2 (6 bases). V dropped 1 base and J dropped 3 bases, with 13 bases sitting between them. Looked up from germline, CDR1 is SGHKS and CDR2 is YYEKEE (reference sequence). CDR3 length: 15 amino acids. The CDR3 nucleotides read TGTGCCAGCAGCTTGCCGGGAGACGGGAAAGAGACCCAGTACTTC. It translates to CASSLPGDGKETQYF.

This clonotype was picked up many times. The V gene is TRBV5-1, the J gene TRBJ1-1; 7 bases line up with TRBD1. Germline lookup yields CDR1 SGHRS and CDR2 YFSETQ. There are 15 residues in the CDR3. V gave up 4 bases and J gave up 6 bases; unmatched junction bases: 12. CDR3 amino acids: CASSPLDREASEAFF. For the CDR3, the DNA is TGCGCCAGCAGCCCTCTAGACAGGGAGGCTTCTGAAGCTTTCTTT.

The rearrangement joins TRBV6-5 to TRBJ2-1, with 8 positions matching TRBD2. The CDR3 has 14 residues. V lost 2 bases, J lost 7 bases, and 4 bases stayed unmatched. Germline V lookup: CDR1 MNHEY, CDR2 SVGAGI. The CDR3 DNA reads as TGTGCCAGCAGTTACAAGCGGGAGAGAAATGAGCAGTTCTTC. Translated, it gives CASSYKRERNEQFF.

Ten or more counts support this clonotype. The CDR3 protein is CASIGGGGPREQYF. CDR3 in DNA: TGTGCCAGCATTGGTGGAGGGGGCCCCAGAGAGCAGTACTTC. V is TRBV11-2 and J is TRBJ2-7, with D possibly being TRBD1 (7 bases). CDR3 size: 14 residues. Trimming left V 7 bases short and J 7 bases short, with 20 bases between. CDR1 is SGHAT and CDR2 is FQNNGV in the germline V gene.

This clonotype was counted at least ten times. The V gene is TRBV11-2, the J gene TRBJ2-7; TRBD2 might be the D (5 bases). This CDR3 comprises 16 residues. The V gene lost 5 bases and the J gene lost 5 bases, with 22 bases spanning the gap. Germline CDR1 is SGHAT and CDR2 is FQNNGV. Here the CDR3 DNA reads TGTGCCAGCAGCCTGGACCGACCTGGACTCCCCCACGAGCAGTACTTC. As protein: CASSLDRPGLPHEQYF.

This clonotype was detected many times. The chain joins TRBV2 to TRBJ1-1; D call uncertain. Trimming removed 4 bases from V and 0 bases from J, with 6 bases in between. Germline V lookup: CDR1 SNHLY, CDR2 FYNNEI. The CDR3 consists of 13 residues. The chain's CDR3 is CASSARLNTEAFF. The CDR3, as DNA: TGTGCCAGCAGTGCCAGGCTGAACACTGAAGCTTTCTTT.

The gene calls are TRBV12-3 or TRBV12-4 and TRBJ2-2; D is unclear. The length of the CDR3 is 14 residues. Trimming took off 8 bases at V and 6 bases at J, with 16 bases between the two ends. CDR3 in amino acids: CASLPDLEPGELFF. The CDR3 DNA follows: TGTGCCAGCCTGCCAGACCTTGAACCCGGGGAGCTGTTTTTT.

This clonotype was found many times. V and J are TRBV11-2 and TRBJ2-2, with D perhaps assigned TRBD1 or TRBD2 (5 bases each). V lost 3 bases and J lost 2, with 10 bases in between. The CDR3 runs to 15 residues. Germline V gene lookup returns CDR1 SGHAT and CDR2 FQNNGV. The DNA for the CDR3 is TGTGCCAGCAGCTTCGGGACCGGTAACACCGGGGAGCTGTTTTTT. It specifies CASSFGTGNTGELFF.

This clonotype was observed at least ten times. This chain connects TRBV7-2 to TRBJ1-2; tentative D call: TRBD1 (6 bases). The CDR3 contains 16 residues. The germline V gene encodes CDR1 SGHTA and CDR2 FQGNSA. V was pared by 1 base and J by 0 bases, with 12 bases between. The CDR3 sequence: CASSLGTGFTNYGYTF. CDR3 sequence (DNA): TGTGCCAGCAGCTTAGGAACAGGGTTTACTAACTATGGCTACACCTTC.

This clonotype was recorded many times. This chain uses TRBV12-5 with TRBJ1-3; D is unclear. The V gene lost 3 bases and the J gene lost 9 bases, with 15 bases spanning the gap. Looked up from germline, CDR1 is LGHNT and CDR2 is FRNRAP. The CDR3 totals 14 residues. The CDR3 loop reads CASGFGSVGPTIYF. The CDR3 DNA reads TGTGCTAGTGGTTTTGGCAGCGTAGGACCCACCATATATTTT.

This clonotype was counted ten times or more. J is TRBJ2-7 and V is TRBV7-2; D is perhaps TRBD1 (5 bases). The CDR3 consists of 15 residues. Per the germline V gene, CDR1 is SGHTA and CDR2 is FQGNSA. Between the trimmed V and J ends, which lost 4 bases and 2 bases, there was a span of 15 bases. The CDR3 sequence: CASSSGQGHPYEQYF. CDR3 bases: TGTGCCAGCAGCTCCGGGCAGGGCCATCCCTACGAGCAGTACTTC.

There are a few counts of this clonotype. This sequence joins TRBV28 and TRBJ2-5, with unresolved D. The germline CDR1 and CDR2 sequences are MDHEN and SYDVKM. The CDR3 length is 14 residues. With 4 bases removed from V and 4 bases from J, the gap between germline ends came to 13 bases. The CDR3 region has the DNA TGTGCCAGCAGTTCCTCACGGGCCTTAGAGACCCAGTACTTC. It encodes CASSSSRALETQYF.